This entry lists 7 T cell receptor beta chains sequenced from one sample in a study of CD8 T cells in ankylosing spondylitis. A single record per CDR3 protein comes from TCRdb applying MiXCR to the 5' RACE reads. The table has 150,000 to 200,000 distinct CDR3 sequences, roughly 12% seen once; the top ten hold almost 30%. Sequenced input: blood, either unsorted or a sorted T cell fraction (not recorded which). The receptor set was obtained from a male donor with ankylosing spondylitis or in good health (not recorded which).

This clonotype occurred many times. The chain links TRBV6-5 to TRBJ1-5; 9 nucleotides agree with TRBD1. The CDR3 covers 15 residues. Germline assignment: CDR1 MNHEY and CDR2 SVGAGI. V was clipped by 4 bases and J by 1 base; unmatched bases: 2. The CDR3 nucleotides read TGTGCCAGCAGTTCCACAGGGGGCAGCAATCAGCCCCAGCATTTT. Amino acid sequence: CASSSTGGSNQPQHF.

This clonotype was seen a few times. V and J are TRBV5-1 and TRBJ2-5; 12 bases are a match to TRBD1. The germline CDR1 and CDR2 sequences are SGHRS and YFSETQ. J was trimmed by 2 bases and V by 4 bases; bases with no gene match: 18. This CDR3 region has 20 residues. CDR3 residues: CASSEDRDRGLRAVQETQYF. For the CDR3, the DNA is TGCGCCAGCAGCGAGGACCGGGACAGGGGGCTTAGGGCGGTTCAAGAGACCCAGTACTTC.

This clonotype has a count of ten or more. V is TRBV19 and J is TRBJ1-1, with D possibly TRBD1 on 5 matching bases. The CDR3 extends over 13 amino acids. CDR1 LNHDA and CDR2 SQIVND come from the germline V gene (reference sequence). Trimming took off 5 bases at V and 4 bases at J, with 11 bases between the two ends. CDR3 sequence reads: CASSSGGATEAFF. Here the CDR3 DNA reads TGTGCCAGTAGTTCCGGGGGAGCCACTGAAGCTTTCTTT. Complete variable domain (other parts from reference TRBV19 and TRBJ1-1): DGGITQSPKYLFRKEGQNVTLSCEQNLNHDAMYWYRQDPGQGLRLIYYSQIVNDFQKGDIAEGYSVSREKKESFPLTVTSAQKNPTAFYLCASSSGGATEAFFGQGTRLTVV.

This clonotype was detected many times. This chain connects TRBV7-8 to TRBJ2-7; D might be TRBD1 or TRBD2, each matching 5 bases. The CDR3 has 13 amino acids. From germline, CDR1 is SGHVS and CDR2 FQNEAQ. V was shortened by 5 bases and J by 5 bases, with 13 bases between the two germline ends. CDR3 DNA: TGTGCCAGCAGCCCGCAGGGAGTGCACGAGCAGTACTTC. This gives the protein CASSPQGVHEQYF.

This clonotype was found many times. This CDR3 is CASSPILAGGGGELFF. The CDR3 coding sequence is TGTGCCAGCAGCCCTATACTAGCGGGGGGAGGAGGGGAGCTGTTTTTT. The genes are TRBV6-1 and TRBJ2-2; 12 bases are a match to TRBD2. CDR1 MNHNS and CDR2 SASEGT come from the germline V gene. This CDR3 is 16 amino acids long. Trimming took 6 bases from V and 8 from J; bases not matched to a gene: 10.

This clonotype was observed a handful of times. The chain uses TRBV28 and TRBJ2-7; TRBD1 aligns across 9 bases. J gave up 7 bases and V 6 bases, and 7 bases lay outside the gene matches. Germline-derived CDR1 and CDR2 are MDHEN and SYDVKM. This CDR3 is built from 13 residues. This CDR3 reads CASSRTGVAEQYF. As DNA, the CDR3 is TGTGCCAGCAGCCGGACAGGGGTGGCGGAGCAGTACTTC. The entire variable domain, with the rest obtained from reference TRBV28 and TRBJ2-7, is as follows: DVKVTQSSRYLVKRTGEKVFLECVQDMDHENMFWYRQDPGLGLRLIYFSYDVKMKEKGDIPEGYSVSREKKERFSLILESASTNQTSMYLCASSRTGVAEQYFGPGTRLTVT.

The CDR3 loop reads CASSPEAHATSEQYF. The CDR3 nucleotides are TGTGCCAGCAGCCCGGAGGCACACGCAACCTCCGAGCAGTACTTC. The chain combines TRBV3-1 with TRBJ2-7; tentative D call: TRBD2 (5 bases). This CDR3 has 15 residues. V lost 4 bases, J lost 6 bases, and 19 bases lay in between. CDR1 is LGHDT, CDR2 YNNKEL, per germline (reference sequence).